One sample yielded the 32 T cell receptor beta chains listed below, sequenced in a study of PD-1 blockade in classical Hodgkin lymphoma. The assay was immunoSEQ multiplex PCR, and TCRdb's table has in-frame clones only and misses some. The sample lists roughly 70,000 clones, nearly 95% occurring once. Time point here: newly diagnosed, previously untreated cHL patient sample. The sample was peripheral blood mononuclear cells (PBMCs). The receptors derive from a human donor with classical Hodgkin lymphoma.

Details on this clone: Within the sample, other DNA sequences also encode this same CDR3. The chain combines TRBV6-5 with TRBJ1-4; D is possibly TRBD1 (6 bases). The CDR3 totals 14 residues. CDR1 is MNHEY, CDR2 SVGAGI, per germline. V lost 3 bases and J lost 7, with 12 bases in between. For the CDR3, the DNA is TGTGCCAGCAGTTATTCAGGGGCACTTGAAAAACTGTTTTTT. Translated, it gives CASSYSGALEKLFF.

This clone was seen only a few times. J is TRBJ1-1 and V is TRBV7-9; 9 bases line up with TRBD1. Trimming took 7 bases from V and 1 from J; bases not matched to a gene: 7. CDR1 is SEHNR, CDR2 FQNEAQ, per germline (reference sequence). This CDR3 has 15 amino acids. CDR3 nucleotides: TGTGCCAGCACTTGGGGACAGGGCTGGAACACTGAAGCTTTCTTT. Translated, it gives CASTWGQGWNTEAFF.

The rearrangement uses TRBV7-2 and TRBJ1-5; no clear D. The CDR3 is 15 amino acids. Germline V gives CDR1 SGHTA, CDR2 FQGNSA. Trimming took 2 bases from V and 4 from J, leaving 12 bases between them. CDR3 residues: CASSLYLGGNQPQHF. Here the CDR3 DNA reads TGTGCCAGCAGCTTATATTTAGGTGGGAATCAGCCCCAGCATTTT.

The CDR3 DNA reads as TGTGCCATCAGTGATAGAGGGGCCACTGAAGCTTTCTTT. Translated, it gives CAISDRGATEAFF. J is TRBJ1-1 and V is TRBV10-3; D is possibly TRBD1 (5 bases). CDR1 is ENHRY, CDR2 SYGVKD, per germline. V was clipped by 3 bases and J by 4 bases, with 9 bases between them. CDR3 length equals 13 residues.

The chain combines TRBV18 with TRBJ1-1, with D possibly TRBD1 on 5 matching bases. CDR1 is KGHSH and CDR2 is LQKENI in the germline V gene. With 5 bases removed from V and 1 base from J, the gap between germline ends came to 8 bases. This CDR3 is 13 amino acids long. This CDR3 is CASSSGANTEAFF. The CDR3 DNA reads TGTGCCAGCTCATCCGGGGCGAACACTGAAGCTTTCTTT.

This chain joins TRBV5-1 and TRBJ1-3, with D tentatively TRBD1 (5 bases). Trimming stripped 4 bases from V and 4 bases from J, with 24 bases between. The CDR3 has 18 amino acids. Germline CDR1 is SGHRS and CDR2 is YFSETQ. The DNA of the CDR3 is TGCGCCAGCAGCCAACTGCCGGGGGGACTCGCACACGGAAACACCATATATTTT. Residues: CASSQLPGGLAHGNTIYF.

V is TRBV19 and J is TRBJ1-4, with D perhaps TRBD1 (6 bases). The CDR3 loop spans 13 amino acids. Germline CDR1 LNHDA, CDR2 SQIVND (reference sequence). Trimming pared 7 bases from V and 6 bases from J, leaving 12 bases between. For the CDR3, the DNA is TGTGCCAGTAAGGTGGGGGCATATGAAAAACTGTTTTTT. It encodes CASKVGAYEKLFF.

This clone was seen a single time. This chain links TRBV9 with TRBJ2-2; D remains ambiguous. CDR3 length equals 15 residues. V was trimmed by 0 bases and J by 1 base, leaving 7 bases between them. The V gene's germline CDR1 is SGDLS and CDR2 YYNGEE. The DNA for the CDR3 is TGTGCCAGCAGCGTAGACCCGGAGAACACCGGGGAGCTGTTTTTT. Protein: CASSVDPENTGELFF.

The V and J genes are TRBV5-1 and TRBJ1-2; 10 bases map to TRBD1. V lost 0 bases, J lost 8 bases, and 4 bases stayed unmatched. CDR1 and CDR2 (germline): SGHRS, YFSETQ. This CDR3 spans 14 amino acids. CDR3 amino acids: CASSLDGQGGGYTF. In DNA, the CDR3 is TGCGCCAGCAGCTTGGATGGACAGGGGGGAGGCTACACCTTC.

This chain uses TRBV18 with TRBJ2-2; D is perhaps TRBD1 or TRBD2 (5 bases each). This CDR3 has 16 residues. Germline-derived CDR1 and CDR2 are KGHSH and LQKENI. Trimming took off 3 bases at V and 8 bases at J, with 19 bases between the two ends. In DNA, the CDR3 is TGTGCCAGCTCACCCAACACGGGACCAAGCTGGGGGGAGCTGTTTTTT. Protein product: CASSPNTGPSWGELFF.

In the case of this clone: At one of its ends the junction is not consistent with the germline gene, which may arise from a read error. The rearrangement uses TRBV14 and TRBJ1-2; tentatively, D is TRBD1 (6 bases). The CDR3 runs to 13 residues. Germline CDR1 SGHDN, CDR2 FVKESK. The CDR3 reads CASSQDRGTNPAF. The CDR3 DNA sequence: TGTGCCAGCAGCCAAGACAGGGGAACAAACCCCGCCTTC.

CDR3 loop: CASSSSRSYNSPLHF. Here the CDR3 DNA reads TGTGCCAGCAGCTCGTCAAGGTCCTATAATTCACCCCTCCACTTT. This chain links TRBV7-2 with TRBJ1-6; D gene uncertain. V lost 4 bases to trimming and J lost 1 base, with 8 bases between them. Germline V gene data show CDR1 as SGHTA and CDR2 as FQGNSA. CDR3 length equals 15 residues.

This clone was picked up one time. The chain combines TRBV11-3 with TRBJ1-1; the D gene is possibly TRBD1 (5 bases). This CDR3 has 14 amino acids. Trimming left V 4 bases short and J 5 bases short, with 14 bases between. CDR1 is SGHNT and CDR2 is YENEEA in the germline V gene. CDR3 protein: CASSSSKGKTEAFF. CDR3 coding DNA: TGTGCCAGCAGCTCATCAAAGGGGAAAACTGAAGCTTTCTTT.

The chain is built from TRBV11-3 and TRBJ2-2; 7 nucleotides agree with TRBD1. This CDR3 is built from 15 residues. Germline lookup yields CDR1 SGHNT and CDR2 YENEEA. V lost 5 bases to trimming and J lost 2 bases; unmatched junction nucleotides: 5. The CDR3 nucleotides read TGTGCCAGCAGCCGGGACAGATATAACACCGGGGAGCTGTTTTTT. Encoded protein: CASSRDRYNTGELFF. The entire variable domain, with the rest obtained from reference TRBV11-3 and TRBJ2-2, is as follows: EAGVVQSPRYKIIEKKQPVAFWCNPISGHNTLYWYLQNLGQGPELLIRYENEEAVDDSQLPKDRFSAERLKGVDSTLKIQPAELGDSAVYLCASSRDRYNTGELFFGEGSRLTVL.

The chain has TRBV5-1 and TRBJ1-1; 8 bases are shared with TRBD1. The CDR3 extends over 15 amino acids. The germline CDR1 and CDR2 sequences are SGHRS and YFSETQ. V dropped 4 bases and J dropped 10; count of bases not matched to a gene: 15. The CDR3 region has the DNA TGCGCCAGCAGCCTATACGGACAGGGCCGATTTCCAGCTTTCTTT. Amino acid sequence: CASSLYGQGRFPAFF. The variable domain in full, with the rest retrieved from reference TRBV5-1 and TRBJ1-1, is KAGVTQTPRYLIKTRGQQVTLSCSPISGHRSVSWYQQTPGQGLQFLFEYFSETQRNKGNFPGRFSGRQFSNSRSEMNVSTLELGDSALYLCASSLYGQGRFPAFFGQGTRLTVV.

The chain uses TRBV28 and TRBJ2-1; no clear D gene. The V end was cut by 6 bases, the J end by 7 bases, with 7 bases between. The CDR3 runs 11 residues. Germline CDR1 reads MDHEN; CDR2 reads SYDVKM. The CDR3 DNA reads TGTGCCAGCAGCTCTATGAATGAGCAGTTCTTC. Amino acids: CASSSMNEQFF.

The rearrangement links TRBV6-4 to TRBJ1-1, with TRBD1 as a possible D gene (6 bases). The CDR3 extends over 13 amino acids. The V gene's germline CDR1 is MRHNA and CDR2 SNTAGT. V was pared by 6 bases and J by 0 bases, with 8 bases between. DNA for the CDR3: TGTGCCAGCAGACAGGGATTGAACACTGAAGCTTTCTTT. As protein: CASRQGLNTEAFF.

This clone came up once. In nucleotides, the CDR3 is TGTGCCAGTAGATACAACGCGCGTGGCAATCAGCCCCAGCATTTT. It translates to CASRYNARGNQPQHF. The chain combines TRBV19 with TRBJ1-5; D call uncertain. Germline CDR1 and CDR2: LNHDA and SQIVND (reference sequence). There are 15 residues in the CDR3. V gave up 6 bases and J gave up 2 bases, with 14 bases separating them.

This clone was seen a few times. This chain joins TRBV5-4 and TRBJ1-2; D is possibly TRBD1 (5 bases). Per germline, CDR1 SGHNT and CDR2 YYREEE (reference sequence). The CDR3 is 14 residues long. The V end was cut by 2 bases, the J end by 1 base, with 9 bases between. Written as DNA, the CDR3 is TGTGCCAGCAGCTTTAGGGGTAGTAACTATGGCTACACCTTC. Protein product: CASSFRGSNYGYTF.

This rearrangement joins TRBV9 to TRBJ2-2; D remains ambiguous. This CDR3 has 16 residues. V lost 0 bases, J lost 0 bases, and 9 bases lay in between. Germline V gene sequence: CDR1 SGDLS, CDR2 YYNGEE. The DNA of the CDR3 is TGTGCCAGCAGCGTAGCAACAGACTCGAACACCGGGGAGCTGTTTTTT. The encoded protein is CASSVATDSNTGELFF.

V usage is TRBV7-2 and J usage is TRBJ2-7, with 8 bases lining up with TRBD2. V shed 4 bases, J shed 4 bases, and the junction held 12 bases outside the gene matches. The CDR3 consists of 16 residues. Germline assignment: CDR1 SGHTA and CDR2 FQGNSA. CDR3 sequence reads: CASSSQPGAGGYEQYF. The CDR3 DNA reads as TGTGCCAGCAGCTCACAGCCGGGGGCGGGGGGTTACGAGCAGTACTTC.

In DNA, the CDR3 is TGTGCCACCAGCAGGGGCCTCGGGAGCAATCAGCCCCAGCATTTT. It translates to CATSRGLGSNQPQHF. The gene calls are TRBV15 and TRBJ1-5; D gene uncertain. This CDR3 is built from 15 residues. With 3 bases removed from V and 1 base from J, the gap between germline ends came to 10 bases. The germline V gene encodes CDR1 LNHNV and CDR2 YYDKDF (reference sequence).

V is TRBV9 and J is TRBJ1-3; TRBD1 aligns across 7 bases. Per the germline V gene, CDR1 is SGDLS and CDR2 is YYNGEE. The CDR3 has 16 residues. With V trimmed by 0 bases and J by 3 bases, 6 bases remained unmatched. The CDR3 bases are TGTGCCAGCAGCGTAGGCGGGACAGTGAATGGAAACACCATATATTTT. It encodes CASSVGGTVNGNTIYF.

V gene TRBV5-5 combines with J gene TRBJ1-2; TRBD1 matches 8 bases. V lost 3 bases to trimming and J lost 8 bases; unmatched junction nucleotides: 6. This CDR3 is built from 13 residues. CDR1 and CDR2 (germline): SGHKS, YYEKEE (reference sequence). CDR3 DNA sequence: TGTGCCAGCAGCTCCGGGACAGGCGGCGGCTACACCTTC. It yields the protein CASSSGTGGGYTF.

The chain links TRBV5-1 to TRBJ2-3; D is possibly TRBD1 or TRBD2 (6 bases each). This CDR3 contains 15 residues. Trimming took off 4 bases at V and 4 bases at J, with 16 bases between the two ends. Looked up from germline, CDR1 is SGHRS and CDR2 is YFSETQ. CDR3 protein: CASSRDGGTADTQYF. The CDR3 coding sequence is TGCGCCAGCAGCCGGGACGGGGGCACCGCAGATACGCAGTATTTT.

V usage is TRBV27 and J usage is TRBJ1-1; D is unclear. The CDR3 runs 16 residues. V was cut by 8 bases and J by 3 bases, with 22 bases left in between. The germline V gene encodes CDR1 MNHEY and CDR2 SMNVEV (reference sequence). The CDR3 loop is CASGSRRIPGDTEAFF. The CDR3 DNA sequence: TGTGCCAGCGGATCCCGACGGATCCCTGGGGACACTGAAGCTTTCTTT.

The rearrangement uses TRBV2 and TRBJ2-1; no definite D call. Germline V gene sequence: CDR1 SNHLY, CDR2 FYNNEI. V was cut by 2 bases and J by 4 bases, with 9 bases left in between. The CDR3 consists of 14 residues. CDR3: CASSEWVDYNEQFF. Here the CDR3 DNA reads TGTGCCAGCAGTGAATGGGTAGATTACAATGAGCAGTTCTTC.

The V gene is TRBV18, the J gene TRBJ2-4, with D possibly being TRBD1 or TRBD2 (5 bases each). V shed 3 bases and J shed 6 bases, with 15 bases lying between them. There are 15 residues in the CDR3. Germline lookup yields CDR1 KGHSH and CDR2 LQKENI. The CDR3 sequence is CASSPNAGTVNIQYF. In nucleotides, the CDR3 is TGTGCCAGCTCACCTAACGCCGGGACGGTAAACATTCAGTACTTC.

This clone was counted a single time. The V and J genes are TRBV6-5 and TRBJ1-1; 9 bases are a match to TRBD1. With V trimmed by 0 bases and J by 4 bases, 3 bases remained unmatched. Looked up from germline, CDR1 is MNHEY and CDR2 is SVGAGI. There are 15 residues in the CDR3. CDR3 amino acids: CASSYSQGAGTEAFF. In DNA, the CDR3 is TGTGCCAGCAGTTACTCACAGGGGGCTGGCACTGAAGCTTTCTTT.

The chain employs TRBV5-4 and TRBJ2-5; D may be TRBD1 or TRBD2 (5 bases each). V lost 2 bases to trimming and J lost 6 bases, with 11 bases between them. The CDR3 has 13 residues. Germline CDR1 is SGHNT and CDR2 is YYREEE (reference sequence). For the CDR3, the DNA is TGTGCCAGCAGCTTTGGGGGAGTGAAGACCCAGTACTTC. This translates into CASSFGGVKTQYF.

The chain couples TRBV5-3 to TRBJ2-1; D uncertain. TRBV5-3 is designated an ORF whose function remains uncertain. CDR3 length: 14 residues. V lost 0 bases and J 5 bases, leaving 9 bases between the germline ends. CDR3 nucleotides: TGTGCCAGAAGCTTGGTCGGCACCCACAATGAGCAGTTCTTC. Translated, it gives CARSLVGTHNEQFF.

The chain links TRBV30 to TRBJ2-3; D is possibly TRBD1 or TRBD2 (6 bases each). This CDR3 contains 15 residues. V was cut by 3 bases and J by 8 bases, with 21 bases left in between. Germline V gives CDR1 GTSNPN, CDR2 SVGIG (reference sequence). The CDR3 protein is CAWRVGGSLSSTQYF. The CDR3 region has the DNA TGTGCCTGGAGGGTGGGGGGCTCCCTCTCTAGTACGCAGTATTTT.